A single sample gave rise to the 28 T cell receptor beta chains below, sequenced in a study of cytomegalovirus exposure and HLA in healthy donors. The PCR contained 60 Vbeta and 13 Jbeta primers. The data were produced by immunoSEQ multiplex PCR, yet TCRdb's version contains in-frame clones alone and is incomplete. This sample contains over 80,000 clones. The sample consisted of PBMCs. Receptors were obtained from a girl aged 5-17 years in good health and CMV-seropositive.

This chain connects TRBV9 to TRBJ1-1; D possibly corresponds to TRBD1 (6 bases). This CDR3 spans 16 amino acids. Deletions cut 0 bases from V and 3 bases from J, with 15 bases between. CDR1 and CDR2 (germline): SGDLS, YYNGEE. CDR3 sequence: CASSVGGGAGDTEAFF. The CDR3 DNA follows: TGTGCCAGCAGCGTAGGAGGTGGCGCAGGGGACACTGAAGCTTTCTTT.

The V gene is TRBV7-3, the J gene TRBJ2-2; 7 nucleotides line up with TRBD1. This CDR3 comprises 16 residues. The ends lost 1 base at V and 1 base at J; junction bases unmatched: 3. Germline V gene lookup returns CDR1 SGHTA and CDR2 FQGTGA. The CDR3 DNA is TGTGCCAGCAGCTTAAGGGGACAGCAGAACACCGGGGAGCTGTTTTTT. Translated, it gives CASSLRGQQNTGELFF.

The chain combines TRBV5-4 with TRBJ1-1; D perhaps matches TRBD1 (6 bases). CDR1 and CDR2 from the germline V gene are SGHNT and YYREEE (reference sequence). Between the trimmed V and J ends, which lost 2 bases and 5 bases, there was a span of 19 bases. This CDR3 is built from 16 residues. The CDR3 sequence is CASSFPLPGVETEAFF. In nucleotides, the CDR3 is TGTGCCAGCAGCTTCCCACTCCCAGGGGTGGAAACTGAAGCTTTCTTT.

This CDR3 is CASSLVAGDGYTF. CDR3 nucleotides: TGTGCCAGCAGCTTAGTGGCAGGGGATGGCTACACCTTC. The V gene is TRBV13, the J gene TRBJ1-2; weak D call: TRBD1 (6 bases). From germline, CDR1 is PRHDT and CDR2 FYEKMQ (reference sequence). Trimming removed 1 base at V and 6 bases at J, with 9 bases between. This CDR3 spans 13 amino acids.

This chain links TRBV19 with TRBJ2-2; TRBD2 aligns across 12 bases. The germline gives CDR1 LNHDA, CDR2 SQIVND (reference sequence). V shed 7 bases and J 5 bases; nucleotides not matched to a gene: 11. This CDR3 has 17 residues. CDR3 region: CASTDVLLAGGTGELFF. In DNA, the CDR3 is TGTGCCAGTACCGACGTTTTACTAGCGGGGGGAACCGGGGAGCTGTTTTTT.

The DNA of the CDR3 is TGTGCCAGCACCCTAGGGACAGGGCTTGTCGAGCAGTACTTC. It yields the protein CASTLGTGLVEQYF. The chain links TRBV7-2 to TRBJ2-7; 9 nucleotides agree with TRBD1. V lost 7 bases, J lost 6 bases, and 10 bases stayed unmatched. Germline V gives CDR1 SGHTA, CDR2 FQGNSA. The CDR3 is made up of 14 amino acids.

The chain uses TRBV5-6 and TRBJ2-2; D call uncertain. CDR1 SGHDT and CDR2 YYEEEE come from the germline V gene. The V end lost 2 bases, the J end lost 3 bases, and 11 bases lay between the germline ends. CDR3 length equals 15 residues. The CDR3 DNA follows: TGTGCCAGCAGCTTTGATCCGCCGGACACCGGGGAGCTGTTTTTT. Translation: CASSFDPPDTGELFF.

The chain carries TRBV19 and TRBJ1-1, with a weak D call TRBD1 (6 bases). Germline V gives CDR1 LNHDA, CDR2 SQIVND (reference sequence). The CDR3 totals 14 residues. Between the trimmed V and J ends, which lost 6 bases and 4 bases, there was a span of 15 bases. DNA for the CDR3: TGTGCCAGTAGGTCGGACAGCCGGATCACTGAAGCTTTCTTT. Encoded protein: CASRSDSRITEAFF.

The chain combines TRBV4-3 with TRBJ1-2; D uncertain. The CDR3 runs 15 residues. Germline loops: CDR1 LGHNA, CDR2 YSLEER. The germline V and J ends were trimmed by 0 bases and 4 bases, with 12 bases remaining between them. CDR3 protein: CASSQDAASVYGYTF. In DNA form, the CDR3 reads TGCGCCAGCAGCCAAGATGCGGCCAGCGTCTATGGCTACACCTTC.

The chain uses TRBV7-2 and TRBJ1-1; D is unresolved. Germline CDR1 SGHTA, CDR2 FQGNSA. The CDR3 loop spans 15 amino acids. V shed 2 bases and J shed 0 bases, with 10 bases lying between them. The CDR3 loop is CASSLSVAVNTEAFF. The DNA for the CDR3 is TGTGCCAGCAGCTTATCCGTGGCGGTGAACACTGAAGCTTTCTTT. The full variable domain, rest sourced from reference TRBV7-2 and TRBJ1-1, is GAGVSQSPSNKVTEKGKDVELRCDPISGHTALYWYRQSLGQGLEFLIYFQGNSAPDKSGLPSDRFSAERTGGSVSTLTIQRTQQEDSAVYLCASSLSVAVNTEAFFGQGTRLTVV.

This chain joins TRBV5-1 and TRBJ1-2, with D possibly matching TRBD1 (5 bases). Trimming stripped 4 bases from V and 8 bases from J, with 15 bases between. From germline, CDR1 is SGHRS and CDR2 YFSETQ. The CDR3 consists of 13 residues. The CDR3 loop reads CASSLGQGRGYTF. As DNA, the CDR3 is TGCGCCAGCAGCCTTGGACAAGGACGAGGCTACACCTTC.

The gene calls are TRBV2 and TRBJ1-2, with 7 bases lining up with TRBD1. CDR3 length: 13 residues. The V gene's germline CDR1 is SNHLY and CDR2 FYNNEI. Trimming cost V 3 bases and J 4 bases; bases outside gene matches: 2. The CDR3 DNA follows: TGTGCCAGCAGTGATGGACAGGCCTATGGCTACACCTTC. It is translated as CASSDGQAYGYTF.

The J gene is TRBJ1-3, the V gene TRBV4-3, with D perhaps matching TRBD1 (5 bases). Per germline, CDR1 LGHNA and CDR2 YSLEER. This CDR3 has 16 amino acids. The ends were cut back, 3 bases at V and 1 base at J, with 13 bases in the middle. For the CDR3, the DNA is TGCGCCAGCAGCCAGGGAGTGGGGGGTTCTGGAAACACCATATATTTT. Translation gives CASSQGVGGSGNTIYF.

The rearrangement joins TRBV5-1 to TRBJ2-2; 8 positions match TRBD1. The junction had 22 bases not matched to a gene; V was cut back by 3 bases and J by 0 bases. From germline, CDR1 is SGHRS and CDR2 YFSETQ. This CDR3 region has 22 residues. The DNA for the CDR3 is TGCGCCAGCAGCTACGCCCCCAAAAACAGGGGGTTAACATTATCGAACACCGGGGAGCTGTTTTTT. It encodes CASSYAPKNRGLTLSNTGELFF.

V gene TRBV25-1 combines with J gene TRBJ2-3; 10 bases are shared with TRBD1. The J segment lost 5 bases and the V segment lost 8 bases, leaving 10 bases of the junction unmatched. CDR3 length equals 15 residues. Germline-derived CDR1 and CDR2 are MGHDK and SYGVNS. As DNA, the CDR3 is TGTGCCAGCGACGAATGGACAGGGGGGAAAGATACGCAGTATTTT. This encodes CASDEWTGGKDTQYF.

The chain couples TRBV18 to TRBJ2-7; D remains ambiguous. Per germline, CDR1 KGHSH and CDR2 LQKENI. Between the trimmed V and J ends, which lost 8 bases and 2 bases, there was a span of 10 bases. The CDR3 is 12 residues long. The CDR3 reads CASPESPYEQYV. The CDR3 nucleotides read TGTGCCAGCCCGGAGAGTCCCTACGAGCAGTACGTC.

The chain uses TRBV20-1 and TRBJ2-7, with a possible D match to TRBD1 (5 bases). The CDR3 sequence is 11 residues long. Germline CDR1 is DFQATT and CDR2 is SNEGSKA (reference sequence). V was cut by 2 bases and J by 5 bases, with 7 bases left in between. The chain's CDR3 is CSARQGDEQYV. The CDR3 bases are TGCAGTGCTAGACAGGGTGACGAGCAGTACGTC.

The genes are TRBV6-1 and TRBJ2-3; tentative D call: TRBD1 (7 bases). Trimming pared 6 bases from V and 3 bases from J, leaving 10 bases between. This CDR3 comprises 13 residues. CDR1 is MNHNS and CDR2 is SASEGT in the germline V gene. For the CDR3, the DNA is TGTGCCAGCAGGACAGGGAGGACAGATACGCAGTATTTT. Translating it yields CASRTGRTDTQYF.

Notes on this clone: One end of the junction fails to match germline, which may point to a read error. The rearrangement joins TRBV7-9 to TRBJ2-1, with a weak D call TRBD2 (6 bases). The CDR3 is 15 residues long. The germline V gene has CDR1 SEHNR and CDR2 FQNEAQ (reference sequence). CDR3 in DNA: TGTGCCAGCAGCTTAGGGTGGGACTCCGACAATGAGCAGTTCTTC. It is translated as CASSLGWDSDNEQFF.

The chain employs TRBV19 and TRBJ1-5, with D perhaps matching TRBD1 (6 bases). CDR1 is LNHDA and CDR2 is SQIVND in the germline V gene (reference sequence). This CDR3 has 16 residues. V was shortened by 6 bases and J by 0 bases, with 15 bases between the two germline ends. The CDR3 reads CASRTLRGDSNQPQHF. CDR3 DNA sequence: TGTGCCAGTAGAACCCTCAGGGGCGATAGCAATCAGCCCCAGCATTTT.

V is TRBV5-1 and J is TRBJ2-3; the match to TRBD1 covers 9 bases. Per germline, CDR1 SGHRS and CDR2 YFSETQ. The CDR3 runs to 17 residues. V shed 3 bases, J shed 4 bases, and the junction held 12 bases outside the gene matches. The CDR3 loop reads CASSSGQGTFGPDTQYF. The DNA for the CDR3 is TGCGCCAGCAGCTCCGGACAGGGGACGTTTGGGCCAGATACGCAGTATTTT.

The V and J genes are TRBV7-3 and TRBJ2-2; D is undetermined. V lost 0 bases and J lost 1, with 3 bases in between. The CDR3 runs 14 residues. Germline CDR1 is SGHTA and CDR2 is FQGTGA. The DNA of the CDR3 is TGTGCCAGCAGCTTAACCGGGAACACCGGGGAGCTGTTTTTT. It is translated as CASSLTGNTGELFF.

The V and J genes are TRBV4-3 and TRBJ1-3; TRBD1 might be the D (5 bases). V lost 0 bases and J lost 1, with 10 bases in between. The CDR3 is 16 amino acids. CDR1 is LGHNA, CDR2 YSLEER, per germline. The CDR3 region has the DNA TGCGCCAGCAGCCAAGATCGGGGGGATTCTGGAAACACCATATATTTT. This encodes CASSQDRGDSGNTIYF.

This chain's CDR3 is CASRILSGELFF. The CDR3 bases are TGTGCCAGTAGAATCCTCTCGGGGGAGCTGTTTTTT. The chain links TRBV19 to TRBJ2-2; D unresolved. Germline-derived CDR1 and CDR2 are LNHDA and SQIVND (reference sequence). Trimming took off 6 bases at V and 8 bases at J, with 10 bases between the two ends. This CDR3 is 12 amino acids long.

The chain links TRBV4-2 to TRBJ1-4; D is undetermined. Germline V gene sequence: CDR1 LGHNA, CDR2 YNFKEQ. The ends were cut back, 1 base at V and 8 bases at J, with 17 bases in the middle. This CDR3 is built from 16 residues. The CDR3 DNA reads as TGTGCCAGCAGCCAAGGGTCGGGTGGCGGATCCGAAAAACTGTTTTTT. Translated, it gives CASSQGSGGGSEKLFF.

V gene TRBV5-4 combines with J gene TRBJ1-3; tentatively, D is TRBD1 (6 bases). Germline V lookup: CDR1 SGHNT, CDR2 YYREEE (reference sequence). The CDR3 is 16 residues long. V shed 1 base and J shed 4 bases, with 15 bases lying between them. The CDR3 DNA reads TGTGCCAGCAGCTTGAGGACAGCGGTTGAAGGAAACACCATATATTTT. This codes for CASSLRTAVEGNTIYF.

Worth noting for this clone: One end of the junction varies from germline; a read error may be responsible. Other DNA sequences in the sample encode the same CDR3. The chain employs TRBV25-1 and TRBJ1-6; TRBD1 is a possible D gene (6 bases). The CDR3 has 13 amino acids. CDR1 is MGHDK, CDR2 SYGVNS, per germline. The CDR3 is CASGGQYNSPLHF. CDR3 coding DNA: TGTGCCAGCGGCGGACAGTATAATTCACCCCTACACTTT.

The chain joins TRBV29-1 to TRBJ1-2; D not certain. CDR1 is SQVTM and CDR2 is ANQGSEA in the germline V gene. The CDR3 loop spans 13 amino acids. V was trimmed by 6 bases and J by 0 bases, leaving 11 bases between them. The CDR3 is CSVSVQTNYGYTF. The CDR3 DNA reads TGCAGCGTGTCGGTCCAAACTAACTATGGCTACACCTTC.